The 4 T cell receptor beta chains reported below all come from one sample, sequenced in a study of tumor-infiltrating lymphocytes in localized non-small cell lung cancer. Here immunoSEQ multiplex PCR was the method, and the copy in TCRdb shows in-frame clones only, minus some. The repertoire consists of 3,000 to 4,000 clones, with under 80% occurring once and the leading ten covering approximately 18%. The sequenced sample was uninvolved lung tissue not adjacent to the tumor. These receptors originate from a human donor with non-small cell lung cancer.

In its sample, this clone was seen a few times. The chain combines TRBV18 with TRBJ1-2, with 7 bases lining up with TRBD1. The CDR3 has 15 residues. Unmatched junction bases numbered 4, after V lost 3 bases and J lost 0 bases. The germline gives CDR1 KGHSH, CDR2 LQKENI. As DNA, the CDR3 is TGTGCCAGCTCACCCGTGGACAGGACTAACTATGGCTACACCTTC. It specifies CASSPVDRTNYGYTF.

A few counts support this clone. The gene calls are TRBV11-1 and TRBJ2-7, with 9 positions matching TRBD1. The V gene's germline CDR1 is SGHAT and CDR2 FQDESV (reference sequence). V trimming: 5 bases; J trimming: 3 bases; junction bases outside the gene matches: 5. The CDR3 length is 14 residues. The CDR3 reads CASSVDRGDYEQYF. The CDR3 coding sequence is TGTGCCAGCAGCGTCGACAGGGGGGACTACGAGCAGTACTTC. Supplemented by reference TRBV11-1 and TRBJ2-7, the full variable domain reads EAEVAQSPRYKITEKSQAVAFWCDPISGHATLYWYRQILGQGPELLVQFQDESVVDDSQLPKDRFSAERLKGVDSTLKIQPAELGDSAMYLCASSVDRGDYEQYFGPGTRLTVT.

V usage is TRBV5-1 and J usage is TRBJ1-2; the D gene is possibly TRBD1 (5 bases). Germline lookup yields CDR1 SGHRS and CDR2 YFSETQ. This CDR3 spans 13 amino acids. Trimming took 3 bases from V and 6 from J, leaving 12 bases between them. This CDR3 reads CASSSGNQDGYTF. In DNA, the CDR3 is TGCGCCAGCAGCTCAGGGAATCAAGATGGCTACACCTTC.

This chain connects TRBV27 to TRBJ1-2; D is uncertain. Germline CDR1 reads MNHEY; CDR2 reads SMNVEV (reference sequence). This CDR3 comprises 14 residues. Trimming removed 3 bases at V and 0 bases at J, with 8 bases between. This CDR3 reads CASSLGGPNYGYTF. The CDR3 coding sequence is TGTGCCAGCAGTTTGGGAGGTCCTAACTATGGCTACACCTTC.